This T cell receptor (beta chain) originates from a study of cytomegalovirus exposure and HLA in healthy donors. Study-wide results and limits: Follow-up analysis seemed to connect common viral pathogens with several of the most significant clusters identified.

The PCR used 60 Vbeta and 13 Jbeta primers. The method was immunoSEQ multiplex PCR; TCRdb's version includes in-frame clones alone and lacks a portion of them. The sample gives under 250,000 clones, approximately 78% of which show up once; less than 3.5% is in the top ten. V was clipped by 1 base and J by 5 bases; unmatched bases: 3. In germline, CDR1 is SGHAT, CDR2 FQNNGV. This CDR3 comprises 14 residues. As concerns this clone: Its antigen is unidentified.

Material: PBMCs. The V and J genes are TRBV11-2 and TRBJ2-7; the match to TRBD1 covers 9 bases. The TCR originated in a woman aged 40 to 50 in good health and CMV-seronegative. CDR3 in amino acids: CASSLGGQGNEQYF. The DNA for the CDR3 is TGTGCCAGCAGCTTAGGGGGACAGGGAAACGAGCAGTACTTC.